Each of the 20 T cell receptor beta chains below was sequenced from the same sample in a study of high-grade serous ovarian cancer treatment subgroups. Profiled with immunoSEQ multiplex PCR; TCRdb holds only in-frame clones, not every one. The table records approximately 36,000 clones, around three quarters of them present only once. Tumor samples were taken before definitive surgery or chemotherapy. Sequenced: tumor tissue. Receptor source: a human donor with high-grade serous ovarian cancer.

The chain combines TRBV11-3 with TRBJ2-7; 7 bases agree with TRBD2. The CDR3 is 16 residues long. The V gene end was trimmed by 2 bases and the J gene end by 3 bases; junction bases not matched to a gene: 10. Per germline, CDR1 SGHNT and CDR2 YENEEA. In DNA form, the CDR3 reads TGTGCCAGCAGCTTAAATAGGGCACCGGGGGGCTACGAGCAGTACTTC. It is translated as CASSLNRAPGGYEQYF.

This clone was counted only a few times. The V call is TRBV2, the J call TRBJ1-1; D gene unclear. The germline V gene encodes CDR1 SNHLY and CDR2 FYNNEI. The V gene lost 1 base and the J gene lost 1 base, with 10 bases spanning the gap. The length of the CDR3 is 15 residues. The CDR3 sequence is CASSEVGQWNTEAFF. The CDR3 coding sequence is TGTGCCAGCAGTGAAGTAGGGCAGTGGAACACTGAAGCTTTCTTT.

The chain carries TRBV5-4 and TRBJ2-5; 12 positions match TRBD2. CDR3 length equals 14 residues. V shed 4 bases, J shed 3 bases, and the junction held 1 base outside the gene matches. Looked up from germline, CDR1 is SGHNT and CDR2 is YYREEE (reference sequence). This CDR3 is CASSRTSGKETQYF. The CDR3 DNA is TGTGCCAGCAGCCGGACTAGCGGGAAAGAGACCCAGTACTTC.

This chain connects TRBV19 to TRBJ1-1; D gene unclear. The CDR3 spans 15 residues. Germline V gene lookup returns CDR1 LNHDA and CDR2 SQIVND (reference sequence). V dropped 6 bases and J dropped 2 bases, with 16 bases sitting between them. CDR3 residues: CASSKDRWLNTEAFF. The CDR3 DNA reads TGTGCCAGTAGCAAGGACCGGTGGCTCAACACTGAAGCTTTCTTT.

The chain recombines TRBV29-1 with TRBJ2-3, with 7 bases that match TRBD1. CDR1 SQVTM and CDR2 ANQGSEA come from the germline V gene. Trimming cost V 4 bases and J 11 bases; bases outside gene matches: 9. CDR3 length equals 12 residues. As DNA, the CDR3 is TGCAGCGTTGTGGCAGGGGGTCAGAAGCAGTATTTT. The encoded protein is CSVVAGGQKQYF.

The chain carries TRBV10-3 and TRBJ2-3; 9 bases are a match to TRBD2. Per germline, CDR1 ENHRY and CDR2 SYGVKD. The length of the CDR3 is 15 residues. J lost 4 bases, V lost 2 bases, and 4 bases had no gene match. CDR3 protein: CAISEEAGGADTQYF. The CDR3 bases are TGTGCCATCAGTGAGGAGGCGGGAGGGGCAGATACGCAGTATTTT.

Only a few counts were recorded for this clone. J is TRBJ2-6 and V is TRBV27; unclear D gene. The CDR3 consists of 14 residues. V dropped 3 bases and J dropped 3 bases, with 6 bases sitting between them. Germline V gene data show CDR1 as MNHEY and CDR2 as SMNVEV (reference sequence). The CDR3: CASSLVSGANVLTF. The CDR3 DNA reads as TGTGCCAGCAGTTTGGTGAGTGGGGCCAACGTCCTGACTTTC.

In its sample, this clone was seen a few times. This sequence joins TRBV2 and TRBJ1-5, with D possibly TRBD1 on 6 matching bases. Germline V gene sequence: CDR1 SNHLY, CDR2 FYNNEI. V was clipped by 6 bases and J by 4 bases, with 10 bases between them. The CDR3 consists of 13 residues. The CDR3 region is CASRLQGNQPQHF. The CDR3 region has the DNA TGTGCCAGCAGACTACAGGGTAATCAGCCCCAGCATTTT.

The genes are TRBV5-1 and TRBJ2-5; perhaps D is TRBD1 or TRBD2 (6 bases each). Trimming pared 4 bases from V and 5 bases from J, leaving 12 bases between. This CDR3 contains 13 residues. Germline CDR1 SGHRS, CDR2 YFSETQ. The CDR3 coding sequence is TGCGCCAGCAGCACAGGGAGGACGGAGACCCAGTACTTC. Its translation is CASSTGRTETQYF. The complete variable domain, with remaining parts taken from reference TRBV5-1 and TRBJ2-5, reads KAGVTQTPRYLIKTRGQQVTLSCSPISGHRSVSWYQQTPGQGLQFLFEYFSETQRNKGNFPGRFSGRQFSNSRSEMNVSTLELGDSALYLCASSTGRTETQYFGPGTRLLVL.

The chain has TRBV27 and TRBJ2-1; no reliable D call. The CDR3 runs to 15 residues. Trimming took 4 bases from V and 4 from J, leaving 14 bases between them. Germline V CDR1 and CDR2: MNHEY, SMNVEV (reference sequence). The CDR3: CASSSDPLGYNEQFF. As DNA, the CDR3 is TGTGCCAGCAGTTCCGACCCCCTGGGGTACAATGAGCAGTTCTTC.

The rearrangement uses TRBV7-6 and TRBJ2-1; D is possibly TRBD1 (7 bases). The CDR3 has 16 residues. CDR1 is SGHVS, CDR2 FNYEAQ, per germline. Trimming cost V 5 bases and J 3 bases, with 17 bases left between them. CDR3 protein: CASSPGAGGFYNEQFF. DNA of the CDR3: TGTGCCAGCAGCCCGGGGGCAGGGGGGTTCTACAATGAGCAGTTCTTC.

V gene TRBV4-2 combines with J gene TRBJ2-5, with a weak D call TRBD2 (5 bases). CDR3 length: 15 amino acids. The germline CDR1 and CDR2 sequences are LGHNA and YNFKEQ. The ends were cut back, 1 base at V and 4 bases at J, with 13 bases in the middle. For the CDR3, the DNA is TGTGCCAGCAGCCAAGTCGAGGGCAAGGGAGAGACCCAGTACTTC. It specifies CASSQVEGKGETQYF.

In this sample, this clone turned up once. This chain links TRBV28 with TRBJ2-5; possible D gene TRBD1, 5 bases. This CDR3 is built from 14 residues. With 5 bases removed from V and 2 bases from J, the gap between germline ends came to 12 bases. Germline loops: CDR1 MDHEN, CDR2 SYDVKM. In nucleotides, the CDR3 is TGTGCCAGCAGTAGTGCGACAGTTCAAGAGACCCAGTACTTC. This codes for CASSSATVQETQYF.

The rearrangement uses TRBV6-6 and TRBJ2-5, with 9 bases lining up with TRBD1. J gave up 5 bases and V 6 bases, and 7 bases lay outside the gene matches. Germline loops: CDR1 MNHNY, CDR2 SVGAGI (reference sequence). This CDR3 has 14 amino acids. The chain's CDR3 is CASRDTGGAETQYF. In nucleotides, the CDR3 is TGTGCCAGCAGGGACACAGGGGGCGCGGAGACCCAGTACTTC.

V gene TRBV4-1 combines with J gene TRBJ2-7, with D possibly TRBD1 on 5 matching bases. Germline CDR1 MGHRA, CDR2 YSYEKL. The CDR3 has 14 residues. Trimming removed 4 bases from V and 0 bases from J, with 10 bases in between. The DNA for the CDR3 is TGCGCCAGCAGCCGGGGCGCAAGCTCCTACGAGCAGTACTTC. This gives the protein CASSRGASSYEQYF.

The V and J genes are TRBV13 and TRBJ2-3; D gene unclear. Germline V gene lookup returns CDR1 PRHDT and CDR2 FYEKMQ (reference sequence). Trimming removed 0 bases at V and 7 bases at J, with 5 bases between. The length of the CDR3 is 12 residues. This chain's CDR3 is CASSLGPNTQYF. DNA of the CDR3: TGTGCCAGCAGCTTAGGCCCCAATACGCAGTATTTT.

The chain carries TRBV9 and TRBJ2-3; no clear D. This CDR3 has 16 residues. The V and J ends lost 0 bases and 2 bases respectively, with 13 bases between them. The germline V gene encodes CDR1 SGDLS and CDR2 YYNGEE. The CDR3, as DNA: TGTGCCAGCAGCGTAGATGAACAGTTTGTCACAGATACGCAGTATTTT. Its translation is CASSVDEQFVTDTQYF.

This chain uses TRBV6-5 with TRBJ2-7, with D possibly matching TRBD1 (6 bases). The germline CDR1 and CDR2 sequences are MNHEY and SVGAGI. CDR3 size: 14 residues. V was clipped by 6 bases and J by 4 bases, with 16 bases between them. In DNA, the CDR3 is TGTGCCAGCAGCCCAGGGGCGTCCTTATACGAGCAGTACTTC. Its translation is CASSPGASLYEQYF.

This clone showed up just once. The CDR3 DNA sequence: TGTGCCAGCGCACCACACAGGGAAGAGACCCAGTACTTC. As protein: CASAPHREETQYF. The chain combines TRBV2 with TRBJ2-5, with TRBD1 as a possible D gene (6 bases). Trimming stripped 8 bases from V and 3 bases from J, with 13 bases between. CDR3 size: 13 residues. Germline V lookup: CDR1 SNHLY, CDR2 FYNNEI.

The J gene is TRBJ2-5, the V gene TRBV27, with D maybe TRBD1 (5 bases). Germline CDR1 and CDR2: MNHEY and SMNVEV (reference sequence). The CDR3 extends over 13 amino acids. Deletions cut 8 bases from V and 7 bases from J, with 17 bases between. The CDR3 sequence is CASWQGVQGTQYF. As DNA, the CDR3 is TGTGCCAGCTGGCAAGGGGTCCAGGGGACCCAGTACTTC.